This T cell receptor beta chain was identified in a study of coeliac disease. V was trimmed by 5 bases and J by 1 base, leaving 8 bases between them. Germline CDR1 and CDR2: MDHEN and SYDVKM. The CDR3 consists of 13 residues. Using immunoSEQ multiplex PCR, the repertoire was profiled, and TCRdb retains in-frame clones only, with some absent. The sample has over 5,000 clones, 50% to 70% seen once; the top ten hold less than 6.5%. This clone was counted a few times. The sample taken for sequencing was intraepithelial lymphocytes from the gut. This chain connects TRBV28 to TRBJ1-1; perhaps TRBD1 as D (5 bases). This sequence originates from a woman in her twenties or thirties with active celiac disease. The CDR3 reads CASSGDWNTEAFF. The CDR3 DNA follows: TGTGCCAGCAGTGGGGACTGGAACACTGAAGCTTTCTTT. The full variable domain, in which reference TRBV28 and TRBJ1-1 provide the parts outside the CDR3, is DVKVTQSSRYLVKRTGEKVFLECVQDMDHENMFWYRQDPGLGLRLIYFSYDVKMKEKGDIPEGYSVSREKKERFSLILESASTNQTSMYLCASSGDWNTEAFFGQGTRLTVV.